This T cell receptor beta chain was sequenced in a study of blood T cell repertoires in COVID-19. With 4 bases removed from V and 6 bases from J, the gap between germline ends came to 9 bases. Germline values: CDR1 SGDLS, CDR2 YYNGEE. CDR3 length equals 12 residues. TCRdb's table, derived via immunoSEQ multiplex PCR, lists solely in-frame clones and lacks some. The profile shows approximately 130,000 clones, roughly four fifths of them singletons. The rearrangement joins TRBV9 to TRBJ2-3, with TRBD2 as a possible D gene (5 bases). The material sequenced was PBMCs or T cells enriched from blood (not recorded which). The TCR was taken from a man between 25 and 39 years old who had recovered from COVID-19. CDR3 DNA: TGTGCCAGCAGCCTAGCTTCGGATACGCAGTATTTT. Amino acids: CASSLASDTQYF.